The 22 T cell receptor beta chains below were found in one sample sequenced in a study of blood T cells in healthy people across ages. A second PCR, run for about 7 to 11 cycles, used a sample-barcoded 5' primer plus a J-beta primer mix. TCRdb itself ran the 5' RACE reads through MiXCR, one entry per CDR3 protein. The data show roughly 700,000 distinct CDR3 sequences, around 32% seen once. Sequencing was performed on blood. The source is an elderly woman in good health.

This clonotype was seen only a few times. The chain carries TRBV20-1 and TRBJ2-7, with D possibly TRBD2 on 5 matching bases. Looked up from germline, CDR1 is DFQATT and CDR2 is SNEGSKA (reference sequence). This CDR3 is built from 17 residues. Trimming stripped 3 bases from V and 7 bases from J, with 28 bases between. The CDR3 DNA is TGCAGTGCTAGCCGATGGGTTAGCGAGGCGCGGGTTGATGAGCAGTACTTC. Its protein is CSASRWVSEARVDEQYF.

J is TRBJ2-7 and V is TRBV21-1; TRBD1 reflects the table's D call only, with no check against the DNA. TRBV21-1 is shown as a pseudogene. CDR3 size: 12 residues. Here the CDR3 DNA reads TGTGCCTCCAGGGGATTTCGAGACGAGCAGTACTTC. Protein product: CASRGFRDEQYF.

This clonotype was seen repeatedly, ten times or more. The CDR3 sequence is CASSLLLANYGYTF. The CDR3, as DNA: TGTGCCAGCAGTTTACTATTGGCGAACTATGGCTACACCTTC. J is TRBJ1-2 and V is TRBV28; D call uncertain. V lost 2 bases, J lost 2 bases, and 9 bases lay in between. CDR3 size: 14 residues. Germline V gene sequence: CDR1 MDHEN, CDR2 SYDVKM.

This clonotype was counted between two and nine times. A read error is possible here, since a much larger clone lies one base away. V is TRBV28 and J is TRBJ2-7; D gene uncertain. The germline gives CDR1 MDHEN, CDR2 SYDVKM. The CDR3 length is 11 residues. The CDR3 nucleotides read TGTGTCAGCAGTTGGTCCTACGAGCAGTACTTC. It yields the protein CVSSWSYEQYF.

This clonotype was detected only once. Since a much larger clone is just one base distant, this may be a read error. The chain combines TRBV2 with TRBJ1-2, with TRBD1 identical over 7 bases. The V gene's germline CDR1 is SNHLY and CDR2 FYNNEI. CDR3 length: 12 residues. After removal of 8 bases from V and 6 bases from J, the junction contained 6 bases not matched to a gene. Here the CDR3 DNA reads TGTGCCAGCCCTGACAGGGATCATGGCTACACCTTC. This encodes CASPDRDHGYTF.

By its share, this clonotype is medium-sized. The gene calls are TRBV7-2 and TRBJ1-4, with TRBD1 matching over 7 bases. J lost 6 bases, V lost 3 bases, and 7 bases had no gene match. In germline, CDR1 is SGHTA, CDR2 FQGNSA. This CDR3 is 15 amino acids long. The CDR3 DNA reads TGTGCCAGCAGCTTTATTTCCGGGACAGATGAAAAACTGTTTTTT. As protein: CASSFISGTDEKLFF.

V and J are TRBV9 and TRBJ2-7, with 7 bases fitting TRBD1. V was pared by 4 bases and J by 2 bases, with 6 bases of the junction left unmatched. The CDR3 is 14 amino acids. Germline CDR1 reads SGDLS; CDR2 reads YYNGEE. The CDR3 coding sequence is TGTGCCAGCAGCAGAGGGGACAGTACCTACGAGCAGTACTTC. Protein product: CASSRGDSTYEQYF.

This chain's CDR3 is CASSATGTGGEEQYF. The CDR3 DNA sequence: TGTGCCAGCAGCGCAACCGGGACAGGGGGAGAAGAGCAGTACTTC. The chain recombines TRBV7-2 with TRBJ2-5; 11 bases line up with TRBD1. The CDR3 extends over 15 amino acids. Germline-derived CDR1 and CDR2 are SGHTA and FQGNSA. The junction had 13 bases not matched to a gene; V was cut back by 5 bases and J by 11 bases.

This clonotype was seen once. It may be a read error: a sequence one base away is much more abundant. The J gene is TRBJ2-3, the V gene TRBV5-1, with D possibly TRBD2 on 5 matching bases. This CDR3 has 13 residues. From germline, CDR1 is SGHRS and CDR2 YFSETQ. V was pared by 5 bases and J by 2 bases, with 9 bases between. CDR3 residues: CASSSEDTDTQYF. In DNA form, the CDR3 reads TGCGCCAGCAGTAGCGAGGACACAGATACGCAGTATTTT.

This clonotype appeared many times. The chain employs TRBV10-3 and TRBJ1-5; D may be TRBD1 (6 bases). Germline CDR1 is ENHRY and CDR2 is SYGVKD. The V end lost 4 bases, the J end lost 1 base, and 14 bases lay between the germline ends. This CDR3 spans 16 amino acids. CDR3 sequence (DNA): TGTGCCATCAGTGCGGGGACACTTTCGAGCAATCAGCCCCAGCATTTT. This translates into CAISAGTLSSNQPQHF.

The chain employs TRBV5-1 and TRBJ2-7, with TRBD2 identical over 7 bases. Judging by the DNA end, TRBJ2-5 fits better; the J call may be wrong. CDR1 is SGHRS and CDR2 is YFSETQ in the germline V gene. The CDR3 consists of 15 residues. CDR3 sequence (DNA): TGCGCCAGCAGTCGAACAGCGGGAACGGAAAAGACCCAGTACTTC. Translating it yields CASSRTAGTEKTQYF.

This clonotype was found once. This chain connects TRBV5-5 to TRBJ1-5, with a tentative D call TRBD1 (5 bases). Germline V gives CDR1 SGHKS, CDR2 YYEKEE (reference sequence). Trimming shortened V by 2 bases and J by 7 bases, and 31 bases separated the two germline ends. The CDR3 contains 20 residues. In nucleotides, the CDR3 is TGTGCCAGCAGCTTACAGCCCCTGAACACAGGTCAGGGCGGAAGGCAGCCCCAGCATTTT. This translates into CASSLQPLNTGQGGRQPQHF.

As DNA, the CDR3 is TGTGCCAGCGGACTAGCGGGAGAGGCCGGGGAGCTGTTTTTT. Its translation: CASGLAGEAGELFF. V gene TRBV6-2 or TRBV6-3 combines with J gene TRBJ2-2; the match to TRBD2 covers 13 bases. This CDR3 is 14 amino acids long. The V segment lost 8 bases and the J segment 6 bases; nucleotides outside the gene matches: 3. The germline gives CDR1 MNHEY, CDR2 SVGEGT.

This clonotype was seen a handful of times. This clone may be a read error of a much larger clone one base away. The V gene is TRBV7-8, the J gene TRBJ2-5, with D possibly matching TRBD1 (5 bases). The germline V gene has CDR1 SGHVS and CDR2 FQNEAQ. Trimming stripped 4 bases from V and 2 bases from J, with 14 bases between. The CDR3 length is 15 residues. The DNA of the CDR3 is TGTGCCAGCAGCTACAGGTGGCACATACAAGAGACCCAGTACTTC. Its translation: CASSYRWHIQETQYF.

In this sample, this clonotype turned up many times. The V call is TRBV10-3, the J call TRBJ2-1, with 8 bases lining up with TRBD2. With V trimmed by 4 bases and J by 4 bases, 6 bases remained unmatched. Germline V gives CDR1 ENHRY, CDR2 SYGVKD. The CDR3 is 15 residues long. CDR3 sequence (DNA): TGTGCCATCAGTGCACTCGGGGGGGGTTACAATGAGCAGTTCTTC. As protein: CAISALGGGYNEQFF.

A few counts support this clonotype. The CDR3, as DNA: TGTGCCAGCAGCTTAGAGGAGTGGGAATTAGCCAAAAACATTCAGTACTTC. It is translated as CASSLEEWELAKNIQYF. The chain joins TRBV7-3 to TRBJ2-4; no clear D. Germline loops: CDR1 SGHTA, CDR2 FQGTGA. This CDR3 comprises 17 residues. The V gene lost 2 bases and the J gene lost 0 bases, with 14 bases spanning the gap.

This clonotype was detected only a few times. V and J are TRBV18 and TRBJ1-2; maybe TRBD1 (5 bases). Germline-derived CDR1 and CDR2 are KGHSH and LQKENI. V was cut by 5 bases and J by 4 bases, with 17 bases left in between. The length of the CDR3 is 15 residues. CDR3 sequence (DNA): TGTGCCAGCTCAACGAAACAAGGGGTCAGCTATGGCTACACCTTC. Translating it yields CASSTKQGVSYGYTF.

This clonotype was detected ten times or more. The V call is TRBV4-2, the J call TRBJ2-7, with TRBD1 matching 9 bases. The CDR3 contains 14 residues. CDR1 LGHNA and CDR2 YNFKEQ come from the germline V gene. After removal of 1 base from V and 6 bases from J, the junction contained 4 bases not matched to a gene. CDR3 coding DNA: TGTGCCAGCAGCCAAGGCACAGGGGGCCGCGAGCAGTACTTC. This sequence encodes CASSQGTGGREQYF.

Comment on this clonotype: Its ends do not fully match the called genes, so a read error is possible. In nucleotides, the CDR3 is TGTGCGAGCAAACGGGACAATCAGCCCCAGCATTTT. This translates into CASKRDNQPQHF. V and J are TRBV7-9 and TRBJ1-5; D not certain. The CDR3 runs 12 residues. The germline gives CDR1 SEHNR, CDR2 FQNEAQ (reference sequence).

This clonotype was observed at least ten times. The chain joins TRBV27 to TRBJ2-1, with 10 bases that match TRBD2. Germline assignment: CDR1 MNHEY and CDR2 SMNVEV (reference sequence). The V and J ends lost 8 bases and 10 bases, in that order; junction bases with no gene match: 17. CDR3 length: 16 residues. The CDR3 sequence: CASGGLAGALPGEQFF. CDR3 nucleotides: TGTGCCAGCGGGGGCCTAGCGGGGGCCCTTCCCGGAGAGCAGTTCTTC.

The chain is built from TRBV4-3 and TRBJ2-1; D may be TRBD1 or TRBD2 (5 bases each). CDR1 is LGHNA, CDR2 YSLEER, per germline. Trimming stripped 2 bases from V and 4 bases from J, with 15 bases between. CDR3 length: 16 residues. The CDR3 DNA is TGCGCCAGCAGCCAAATGGGGACGGAGCGATACAATGAGCAGTTCTTC. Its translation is CASSQMGTERYNEQFF.

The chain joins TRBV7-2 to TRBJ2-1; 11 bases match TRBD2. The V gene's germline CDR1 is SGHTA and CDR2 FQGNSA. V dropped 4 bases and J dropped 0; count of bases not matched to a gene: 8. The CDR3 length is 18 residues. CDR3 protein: CASSSSLTSGGSYNEQFF. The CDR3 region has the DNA TGTGCCAGCAGCTCGAGTTTAACTAGCGGGGGCTCCTACAATGAGCAGTTCTTC.